The rows below give T cell receptor beta chains drawn from one sample of a study of cytomegalovirus exposure and HLA in healthy donors. Clones were sequenced by immunoSEQ multiplex PCR, and TCRdb holds only the in-frame ones, with some missing. The sample yields 63,000 or so clones, 70% to 85% seen once. The sample consisted of PBMCs. All receptors derive from a woman in her 30s in good health and CMV-seronegative. Each CDR3 is given with its conserved first and last residue. The D gene is left open where the match is weak. The listing skips clone size in some rows; elsewhere it reads once, few, many or a size class.

CDR3nt	CDR3aa	v_gene	d_gene	j_gene	abundance
TGCGCCAGCAGCCAAGTAACTAGCGGGCTCTACGAGCAGTACTTC	CASSQVTSGLYEQYF	TRBV4-1	TRBD2	TRBJ2-7	-
TGCGCCAGCAGCTTACGTCCAGGGTCTCGAAGTAATGAAAAACTGTTTTTT	CASSLRPGSRSNEKLFF	TRBV5-1	-	TRBJ1-4	-
TGCGCCAGCAGCCAATATCTAGGACTAGCGGGAGATCGAGAGCAGTTCTTC	CASSQYLGLAGDREQFF	TRBV4-1	TRBD2	TRBJ2-1	-
TGTGCCAGCAGTCGACACAGGGGGCAGCTCACTGAAGCTTTCTTT	CASSRHRGQLTEAFF	TRBV27	TRBD1	TRBJ1-1	-
TGCGCCAGCAGATATGACGGACAGCCGAACACTGAAGCTTTCTTT	CASRYDGQPNTEAFF	TRBV5-1	-	TRBJ1-1	-
TGTGCCAGCAGTTACCCCATGGACGGGGTGAGCACTGAAGCTTTCTTT	CASSYPMDGVSTEAFF	TRBV6-6	-	TRBJ1-1	few
TGTGCCAGCAGCTTATCCAGCGGGGGGAACCAAGAGACCCAGTACTTC	CASSLSSGGNQETQYF	TRBV7-2	TRBD2	TRBJ2-5	-
TGTGCCACCAGCAGGGATAAAGGGGGCACCTCCCAACCAAACATTCAGTACTTC	CATSRDKGGTSQPNIQYF	TRBV15	TRBD1	TRBJ2-4	-
TGCGCCAGCAGCCAACTCGGGGGAACTGAAGCTTTCTTT	CASSQLGGTEAFF	TRBV5-1	-	TRBJ1-1	-
TGTGCCATCAGTGCGTACGTCCGGGACAGTTATGGCTACACCTTC	CAISAYVRDSYGYTF	TRBV10-3	TRBD1	TRBJ1-2	-
TGCGCCAGCAGCCAAGGGGGGTCAGGGGTCCCAGGAGGCTACACCTTC	CASSQGGSGVPGGYTF	TRBV4-1	-	TRBJ1-2	-
TGTGCCAGCAGCCAAGCACAGGGGGCCGGAAACACCATATATTTT	CASSQAQGAGNTIYF	TRBV4-2	TRBD1	TRBJ1-3	-
TGTGCCAGCAGCCCCCGGACAGGCGACAATGAGCAGTTCTTC	CASSPRTGDNEQFF	TRBV11-2	TRBD1	TRBJ2-1	-
TGTGCCAGCAGTTACACTACGCCCCTTCCCGGGGAGCTGTTTTTT	CASSYTTPLPGELFF	TRBV6-5	-	TRBJ2-2	once
TGTGCCTGGAGTGTACTCGAGGGGGCGGGGGAAAAACTGTTTTTT	CAWSVLEGAGEKLFF	TRBV30	TRBD1	TRBJ1-4	-
TGTGCCAGCTCACTCCAAAGCATCAGGGGGCAGGACTATGGCTACACCTTC	CASSLQSIRGQDYGYTF	TRBV18	TRBD1	TRBJ1-2	few
TGTGCCAGCAGCATACAGGGGACAAAGGCCGGGGAGCTGTTTTTT	CASSIQGTKAGELFF	TRBV5-6	TRBD1	TRBJ2-2	-
TGTGCCAGCAGCTTACTAGCGGGGGCCGTCTACGAGCAGTACTTC	CASSLLAGAVYEQYF	TRBV7-2	TRBD2	TRBJ2-7	-
TGTGCCAGCGGGGGGGGACAAGAGACCCAGTACTTC	CASGGGQETQYF	TRBV28	TRBD2	TRBJ2-5	-
TGTGCCAGCAGCTTAACAGATCGGGGCTACACCTTC	CASSLTDRGYTF	TRBV7-9	-	TRBJ1-2	-
TGTGCCAGCAGTGATCAGGCAGGGTATTTCAATGGCTACACCTTC	CASSDQAGYFNGYTF	TRBV2	-	TRBJ1-2	-
TGTGCCAGCAGCTTAGGTGGGGCGGGAAACAATGAGCAGTTCTTC	CASSLGGAGNNEQFF	TRBV7-3	-	TRBJ2-1	few
TGTGCCAGCAGCTTTGCCACTAAGAACACTGAAGCTTTCTTT	CASSFATKNTEAFF	TRBV7-2	-	TRBJ1-1	-
TGTGCCAGCAGCTTGACGGCAGGGCCGTCCGGCTACACCTTC	CASSLTAGPSGYTF	TRBV5-8	-	TRBJ1-2	-
TGTGCCAGCAGCTTAGGGACAGAGACGTCTTTT	CASSLGTETSF	TRBV7-2	-	TRBJ1-1	-
TGTGCCAGCAGACAGGGTCTCAATCAGCCCCAGCATTTT	CASRQGLNQPQHF	TRBV28	-	TRBJ1-5	-
TGTGCCAGCAGCTTAGAGGCTCGGACAGTTGGCGAGCAGTACTTC	CASSLEARTVGEQYF	TRBV13	-	TRBJ2-7	few
TGCGCCAGCAGCCAAGACCCTAGCGGGGACACCGGGGAGCTGTTTTTT	CASSQDPSGDTGELFF	TRBV4-3	TRBD2	TRBJ2-2	-
TGTGCCTGGAGGAGGACAGGACAAGAGACCCAGTACTTC	CAWRRTGQETQYF	TRBV30	TRBD1	TRBJ2-5	-
TGTGCCAGCAGCTTGGCGGACTATGGCTACACCTTC	CASSLADYGYTF	TRBV7-9	-	TRBJ1-2	-
TGTGCCAGCAGCCTTAGAACGAACACCGGGGAGCTGTTTTTT	CASSLRTNTGELFF	TRBV9	-	TRBJ2-2	-
TGTGCCAGTAGCCGAACTGAAAGGGGCACTGAAGCTTTCTTT	CASSRTERGTEAFF	TRBV19	-	TRBJ1-1	once
TGTGCCAGCAGCCCGGGGGTAGCGGGGGCCACCTGGTTTGAGCAGTTCTTC	CASSPGVAGATWFEQFF	TRBV13	TRBD2	TRBJ2-1	-
TGTGCCAGCAGCTTATACCTAGGTTCAGGGGGCGGTGGGAACACTGAAGCTTTCTTT	CASSLYLGSGGGGNTEAFF	TRBV11-3	TRBD1	TRBJ1-1	-
TGTGCCAGCAGCCTCACCGGATTTAGCAAGGCTGAGCAGTTCTTC	CASSLTGFSKAEQFF	TRBV11-2	-	TRBJ2-1	-
TGTGCCACCAGCAGTGATTCCGGGACATCCAGCACAGATACGCAGTATTTT	CATSSDSGTSSTDTQYF	TRBV15	-	TRBJ2-3	once
TGTGCCAGTAGTATCCCAGGGGATCAGCCCCAGCATTTT	CASSIPGDQPQHF	TRBV19	-	TRBJ1-5	-
TGTGCCAGCAGCGTAGGGACAGGGGTAAGCAATCAGCCCCAGCATTTT	CASSVGTGVSNQPQHF	TRBV9	TRBD1	TRBJ1-5	-
TGTGCCAGCTCACCTCGACAGGGGGACGTCGATGGCTACACCTTC	CASSPRQGDVDGYTF	TRBV18	TRBD1	TRBJ1-2	-
TGCGCCAGCAGCTTGGGTTACCAGGCGACGACAGATACGCAGTATTTT	CASSLGYQATTDTQYF	TRBV5-1	-	TRBJ2-3	few
TGTGCCAGCAGGTGGGGGGGGGACTCCTACAATGAGCAGTTCTTC	CASRWGGDSYNEQFF	TRBV6-5	TRBD2	TRBJ2-1	-
TGTGCCGCCGGGGGGCCCGGGGATACGCAGTATTTT	CAAGGPGDTQYF	TRBV10-3	-	TRBJ2-3	-
TGTGCCAGCAGTAAACGGGGGACCTATGGCTACACCTTC	CASSKRGTYGYTF	TRBV6-5	-	TRBJ1-2	-
TGTGCCAGCAGCGTTGGACACATCAATCAGCCCCAGCATTTT	CASSVGHINQPQHF	TRBV9	-	TRBJ1-5	-
TGTGCCAGCAGCTACGGGACTAGCGACGGGGATACGCAGTATTTT	CASSYGTSDGDTQYF	TRBV5-4	TRBD2	TRBJ2-3	few
TGTGCCAGCAGCGGGGGGTGGGGGATAAGGTCAGCTTTCTTT	CASSGGWGIRSAFF	TRBV27	-	TRBJ1-1	-
TGTGCCAGCAGCTTAGGACTAGCGGGACTCACAGATACGCAGTATTTT	CASSLGLAGLTDTQYF	TRBV7-2	TRBD2	TRBJ2-3	few
TGTGCCAGCAGGGTACAGGGATTGTCCTACAATGAGCAGTTCTTC	CASRVQGLSYNEQFF	TRBV2	-	TRBJ2-1	-
TGTGCCAGCAGTCAGGGGTTGGGAGCCAAAAACATTCAGTACTTC	CASSQGLGAKNIQYF	TRBV7-8	-	TRBJ2-4	-
TGTTCCAGCAGCGTACAGGGGTCATTTGTCTTC	CSSSVQGSFVF	TRBV7-9	TRBD1	TRBJ1-2	few
TGCGCCAGCAGCTCGACAGGGGGTCGAAACATTCAGTACTTC	CASSSTGGRNIQYF	TRBV5-1	TRBD1	TRBJ2-4	-
TGTGCCAGCAGCGCAGACATGAACACTGAAGCTTTCTTT	CASSADMNTEAFF	TRBV6-1	-	TRBJ1-1	-
TGTGCCAGCAGCTCACAGGGCGCGGACACCGGGGAGCTGTTTTTT	CASSSQGADTGELFF	TRBV9	-	TRBJ2-2	-